This T cell receptor (beta chain) was sequenced during a study of blood T cells in healthy people across ages (dated by TCRdb to 2013 to 2016). For the study in its entirety: In model experiments, template switching captured roughly one uniquely barcoded TCR beta cDNA molecule for every two T cells. The donors were split into four age groups: young (average around 17 years), middle-aged (about 40), aged (approximately 59) and long-lived (roughly 80). For two donors (one aged 18 to 30 and one aged 80 or older), the study analyzed two additional independent replicas of 1 million unique cDNA reads from the same blood draw. Using deep sequencing normalized with unique cDNA molecular identifiers, the study measured how TCR beta repertoire diversity changes with age. To avoid experimental bias, donors of different ages were spread randomly across the sequencing lanes.

The donors were 40 or so Caucasian individuals from Russia, aged 6 to 90 years, who were systemically healthy. Ten milliliters of peripheral blood were drawn from each donor into EDTA-treated Vacutainer tubes. PBMCs were isolated by Ficoll-Paque density-gradient centrifugation, with at least 7 million obtained per sample. Total RNA, at least 6 micrograms per sample, was extracted from PBMCs with Trizol reagent. For every donor, an aliquot of PBMCs went through flow cytometry to measure the percentages of naive CD45RAhigh/CD27high T cells. Libraries were prepared through 5' RACE. This sample was sequenced with an Illumina HiSeq 2500. A second roughly 6 to 11 cycle PCR used a sample-barcoded 5' primer and a J-beta primer mix. A unique molecular identifier was introduced onto each TCR beta cDNA molecule by a template-switch 5' adaptor carrying 12 random nucleotides. At least 3 million CDR3-containing paired-end reads were obtained from each sample. The Mint cDNA synthesis kit, primed by a TRBC-specific oligonucleotide, was used to synthesize first-strand cDNA from all RNA. Following uracil-DNA glycosylase treatment, all cDNA underwent a first 18-cycle PCR with the universal primers M1SS and BC2_uni_R. Processing in the source paper ran as follows. For normalization, 1 million high-quality reads, each with a distinct molecular identifier, were randomly selected from each sample. Instead of being binned into consensus sequences, reads with shared molecular identifiers were discarded. CDR3 identification, clonotype clustering and error correction used MiTCR with a Q25 quality threshold and the strictest error-elimination algorithm. A nonparametric unseen species model using Euler transformation provided a lower-bound estimate of total TCR beta diversity. In-frame beta chains were kept once TCRdb had trimmed the public reads at Q25 with fastp and called clones with MiXCR. When rows share a CDR3 protein, they turn into one entry using the most common DNA and genes. The V and J calls were not made by the authors but by TCRdb's processing. The table for this sample lists about 780,000 distinct CDR3 sequences; about 42% of them were counted only once. The ten most abundant clones make up 15% to 20% of the sample.

What the research found in general, with its limitations: The CMV infection status of donors was not known, potentially confounding age-related changes in expanded clonotypes. As age increased, observed TCR beta diversity per million T cells dropped in a roughly linear way, and a significant reduction was already evident by age 40. Since profiling was done on bulk unsorted PBMCs, naive and antigen-experienced compartments could not be conclusively compared. Estimates of total diversity based on one million sequenced T cells were regarded as lower bounds and as underestimates. Compared with the aged group, more naive CD4+ T cells, fewer expanded clones and increased TCR diversity were shown by the long-lived group, suggesting age selection. Observed TCR beta diversity correlated strongly with the percentage of naive T cells measured by flow cytometry.

From the cysteine up to the phenylalanine, the CDR3 has a length of 16 residues. Only CDR3 DNA remains: 48 bases, in frame from the first base. CDR1 and CDR2 are drawn from the germline V gene: SGHRS, YFSETQ. Trimmed from V: 4 bases; trimmed from J: 5 bases; junction bases lacking a gene match: 12. This clonotype was seen ten or more times. It lacks a known antigen. It has no much larger one-base neighbor in the sample; base qualities were not kept. The source material was blood. Rearrangement joined TRBV5-1 to TRBJ1-1; a stretch of 9 junction bases matches TRBD1. The sequence was obtained from a man aged 80 or over in good health. The DNA sequence is given as TGCGCCAGCAGCCTTCAACTACAGGGGGCGGGAACTGAAGCTTTCTTT. Translation gives CASSLQLQGAGTEAFF. Reference TRBV5-1 and TRBJ1-1 genes cover what lies past the CDR3, so the full variable domain is KAGVTQTPRYLIKTRGQQVTLSCSPISGHRSVSWYQQTPGQGLQFLFEYFSETQRNKGNFPGRFSGRQFSNSRSEMNVSTLELGDSALYLCASSLQLQGAGTEAFFGQGTRLTVV.